Below are 18 T cell receptor beta chains sequenced from a single sample in a study of CD8 T cells in ankylosing spondylitis. TCRdb independently ran MiXCR on the 5' RACE reads; one entry per CDR3 protein. Of tens of thousands of distinct CDR3 sequences in the sample, over 5.5% were seen once. Sequencing was done on a sample of blood, either unsorted or a sorted T cell fraction (not recorded which). These receptors all come from a male donor with ankylosing spondylitis or in good health (not recorded which).

This clonotype has a count of ten or more. The chain combines TRBV6-2 or TRBV6-3 with TRBJ1-5; 7 bases match TRBD1. V gave up 6 bases and J gave up 2 bases; unmatched junction bases: 7. Germline values: CDR1 MNHEY, CDR2 SVGEGT. The CDR3 is made up of 15 amino acids. As DNA, the CDR3 is TGTGCCAGCAGACCTCCCGGGACAGGCAATCAGCCCCAGCATTTT. It yields the protein CASRPPGTGNQPQHF.

This clonotype was seen at least ten times. The CDR3 protein is CSVNRGRYYGYTF. As DNA, the CDR3 is TGCAGTGTGAACAGGGGGCGCTACTATGGCTACACCTTC. This chain uses TRBV20-1 with TRBJ1-2; 9 bases align to TRBD1. This CDR3 spans 13 amino acids. V lost 7 bases to trimming and J lost 3 bases; unmatched junction nucleotides: 6. CDR1 and CDR2 from the germline V gene are DFQATT and SNEGSKA (reference sequence).

This clonotype was found many times. The rearrangement links TRBV7-9 to TRBJ2-5, with TRBD1 as a possible D gene (5 bases). The germline gives CDR1 SEHNR, CDR2 FQNEAQ (reference sequence). This CDR3 comprises 13 residues. V was clipped by 10 bases and J by 5 bases, with 17 bases between them. The CDR3 protein is CATGQGNGETQYF. DNA for the CDR3: TGTGCCACCGGGCAGGGCAACGGTGAGACCCAGTACTTC.

This clonotype was observed many times. This chain joins TRBV15 and TRBJ1-1, with D possibly matching TRBD1 (6 bases). CDR3 length equals 14 residues. V was shortened by 0 bases and J by 11 bases, with 16 bases between the two germline ends. Germline V lookup: CDR1 LNHNV, CDR2 YYDKDF (reference sequence). In nucleotides, the CDR3 is TGTGCCACCAGCAGAGACAGGGGCTACGGGTGGGCTTTCTTT. Protein sequence: CATSRDRGYGWAFF.

This clonotype has at least ten counts. The chain combines TRBV5-4 with TRBJ1-3, with D unclear. This CDR3 region has 13 residues. CDR1 and CDR2 from the germline V gene are SGHNT and YYREEE (reference sequence). Trimming stripped 3 bases from V and 2 bases from J, with 6 bases between. CDR3 residues: CASSSGPGNTIYF. CDR3 nucleotides: TGTGCCAGCAGCTCGGGCCCTGGAAACACCATATATTTT.

This clonotype was seen repeatedly, ten times or more. The CDR3 spells CASSLEFLGQGTEAFF. For the CDR3, the DNA is TGCGCCAGCAGCTTGGAATTCTTGGGGCAGGGGACTGAAGCTTTCTTT. The V and J genes are TRBV5-1 and TRBJ1-1, with a weak D call TRBD1 (6 bases). CDR3 length: 16 residues. Trimming left V 0 bases short and J 5 bases short, with 17 bases between. Germline CDR1 and CDR2: SGHRS and YFSETQ.

This clonotype has more than one count but fewer than ten. The chain employs TRBV18 and TRBJ2-7; perhaps TRBD2 as D (5 bases). Germline values: CDR1 KGHSH, CDR2 LQKENI. V dropped 2 bases and J dropped 1 base, with 12 bases sitting between them. This CDR3 is 15 amino acids long. As DNA, the CDR3 is TGTGCCAGCTCACCAGGGAGAGGGAAGTCCTACGAGCAGTACTTC. Protein product: CASSPGRGKSYEQYF.

There are many counts of this clonotype. The V and J genes are TRBV5-1 and TRBJ1-1; D is unclear. CDR1 is SGHRS and CDR2 is YFSETQ in the germline V gene. The V end lost 0 bases, the J end lost 5 bases, and 8 bases lay between the germline ends. This CDR3 has 13 residues. CDR3 bases: TGCGCCAGCAGCTTGGATGGGCAGACTGAAGCTTTCTTT. It translates to CASSLDGQTEAFF.

This clonotype was observed many times. This sequence joins TRBV29-1 and TRBJ2-7; 8 bases agree with TRBD2. Germline CDR1 reads SQVTM; CDR2 reads ANQGSEA. CDR3 size: 13 residues. V lost 7 bases to trimming and J lost 7 bases; unmatched junction nucleotides: 12. The CDR3 is CSGTSGGTWEQYF. The CDR3 coding sequence is TGCAGCGGCACTAGCGGCGGAACCTGGGAGCAGTACTTC.

This clonotype has a count of ten or more. The V gene is TRBV15, the J gene TRBJ1-2; maybe TRBD1 (6 bases). The V end lost 1 base, the J end lost 8 bases, and 23 bases lay between the germline ends. The CDR3 length is 17 residues. CDR1 and CDR2 (germline): LNHNV, YYDKDF (reference sequence). The CDR3: CATSRGAGQTLVRGYTF. CDR3 bases: TGTGCCACCAGCAGAGGTGCTGGACAGACGTTGGTTAGAGGCTACACCTTC.

This clonotype was picked up many times. The chain recombines TRBV30 with TRBJ1-4; D gene ambiguous. CDR3 size: 14 residues. V lost 3 bases, J lost 2 bases, and 10 bases lay in between. In germline, CDR1 is GTSNPN, CDR2 SVGIG (reference sequence). CDR3 nucleotide sequence: TGTGCCTGGAGCTGGACTCGGACTAATGAAAAACTGTTTTTT. It is translated as CAWSWTRTNEKLFF.

As for this clonotype: Since a much larger clone is just one base distant, this may be a read error. The chain has TRBV7-2 and TRBJ2-6; possibly TRBD2 for D (5 bases). Germline V gives CDR1 SGHTA, CDR2 FQGNSA. The CDR3 has 16 residues. V was clipped by 1 base and J by 5 bases, with 12 bases between them. CDR3 loop: CASSLVRGSRANVLTF. The CDR3 DNA is TGTGCCAGCAGCTTAGTTCGGGGATCTAGGGCCAACGTCCTGACTTTC.

Many counts were recorded for this clonotype. The chain links TRBV2 to TRBJ1-2; no firm D call. V lost 2 bases and J lost 4, with 20 bases in between. This CDR3 is 17 amino acids long. The germline CDR1 and CDR2 sequences are SNHLY and FYNNEI. DNA of the CDR3: TGTGCCAGCAGTGAACCCAACGGACTAGTTGTACCCTATGGCTACACCTTC. This encodes CASSEPNGLVVPYGYTF.

This clonotype was seen ten or more times. The genes are TRBV20-1 and TRBJ1-1; D is possibly TRBD1 (5 bases). Germline V gene lookup returns CDR1 DFQATT and CDR2 SNEGSKA (reference sequence). V was clipped by 4 bases and J by 1 base, with 13 bases between them. The CDR3 is made up of 14 amino acids. The CDR3 DNA is TGCAGTGCTACCACCGACAGAACGAACACTGAAGCTTTCTTT. It codes for CSATTDRTNTEAFF.

This clonotype appeared many times. The genes are TRBV11-2 and TRBJ1-2; 7 bases are a match to TRBD1. CDR1 and CDR2 from the germline V gene are SGHAT and FQNNGV. With V trimmed by 0 bases and J by 6 bases, 10 bases remained unmatched. The CDR3 sequence is 16 residues long. The CDR3 loop reads CASSLEVVTGIHGYTF. As DNA, the CDR3 is TGTGCCAGCAGCTTAGAAGTCGTGACAGGGATCCATGGCTACACCTTC.

This clonotype was counted ten times or more. The CDR3 sequence: CASRPDRDQPQHF. The DNA for the CDR3 is TGTGCCAGCAGACCAGACCGGGATCAGCCCCAGCATTTT. V gene TRBV7-2 combines with J gene TRBJ1-5; no clear D gene. The V gene lost 6 bases and the J gene lost 5 bases, with 11 bases spanning the gap. Germline V gene lookup returns CDR1 SGHTA and CDR2 FQGNSA. The CDR3 contains 13 residues.

There are a few counts of this clonotype. Since a much larger clone is just one base distant, this may be a read error. This chain uses TRBV28 with TRBJ2-2; D call uncertain. CDR1 and CDR2 (germline): MDHEN, SYDVKM. Trimming removed 1 base at V and 7 bases at J, with 13 bases between. This CDR3 contains 15 residues. Here the CDR3 DNA reads TGTGCCAGCAGTTTATATCAGGAATGCATCGGGGAGCTGTTTTTT. It encodes CASSLYQECIGELFF.

This clonotype has a count of ten or more. The genes are TRBV5-6 and TRBJ2-1, with D hard to call. The CDR3 totals 13 residues. The V gene lost 0 bases and the J gene lost 8 bases, with 9 bases spanning the gap. Per germline, CDR1 SGHDT and CDR2 YYEEEE. CDR3 region: CASSLEVVDEQFF. For the CDR3, the DNA is TGTGCCAGCAGCTTGGAGGTGGTCGATGAGCAGTTCTTC.